This passage covers 32 T cell receptor beta chains from one sample sequenced in a study of cytomegalovirus exposure and HLA in healthy donors. The PCR ran on 60 Vbeta and 13 Jbeta primers. Libraries were prepared by immunoSEQ multiplex PCR; TCRdb keeps only in-frame clonotypes and omits some of them. The sample lists around 200,000 clones, around 78% occurring once. Sequencing was done on a sample of PBMCs. The receptor set was obtained from a man aged 25 to 45 in good health and CMV-seronegative.

J is TRBJ1-1 and V is TRBV11-1, with unresolved D. CDR3 length: 13 residues. CDR1 is SGHAT and CDR2 is FQDESV in the germline V gene (reference sequence). With 5 bases removed from V and 4 bases from J, the gap between germline ends came to 11 bases. The CDR3 region has the DNA TGTGCCAGCAGCCCGGCGGGGTTCACTGAAGCTTTCTTT. It translates to CASSPAGFTEAFF.

This chain uses TRBV29-1 with TRBJ2-7; the match to TRBD1 covers 9 bases. CDR3 length equals 13 residues. Germline loops: CDR1 SQVTM, CDR2 ANQGSEA. V dropped 6 bases and J dropped 5; count of bases not matched to a gene: 8. The CDR3 DNA is TGCAGCGTCGGACAGGGGTCAGGCGACGAGCAGTACTTC. Translation gives CSVGQGSGDEQYF.

The V gene is TRBV29-1, the J gene TRBJ2-3; weak D call: TRBD1 (6 bases). Germline V gives CDR1 SQVTM, CDR2 ANQGSEA. The CDR3 runs to 15 residues. The V end lost 1 base, the J end lost 0 bases, and 11 bases lay between the germline ends. The CDR3 DNA reads as TGCAGCGTTGAAGGGGACACAAGTAGCACAGATACGCAGTATTTT. Protein sequence: CSVEGDTSSTDTQYF.

In its sample, this clone was seen once. This chain links TRBV11-2 with TRBJ2-2; D is ambiguous. Per germline, CDR1 SGHAT and CDR2 FQNNGV. CDR3 length equals 16 residues. V dropped 1 base and J dropped 0 bases, with 9 bases sitting between them. The CDR3 loop reads CASSLGVQANTGELFF. The CDR3 region has the DNA TGTGCCAGCAGCTTAGGGGTTCAGGCGAACACCGGGGAGCTGTTTTTT.

The chain links TRBV6-5 to TRBJ1-1; 7 bases are shared with TRBD1. With 6 bases clipped from V and 1 base from J, the junction kept 5 bases outside the gene matches. This CDR3 has 14 amino acids. CDR1 and CDR2 (germline): MNHEY, SVGAGI. The DNA for the CDR3 is TGTGCCAGCAGACGACGACAGGGGAACACTGAAGCTTTCTTT. The encoded protein is CASRRRQGNTEAFF.

The chain combines TRBV4-1 with TRBJ1-2; D is uncertain. The V end lost 1 base, the J end lost 4 bases, and 16 bases lay between the germline ends. The V gene's germline CDR1 is MGHRA and CDR2 YSYEKL. CDR3 size: 16 residues. CDR3 nucleotides: TGCGCCAGCAGCCAAGTTCGCGAGCGAGGGTCCTATGGCTACACCTTC. Translation gives CASSQVRERGSYGYTF.

This clone was observed a single time. The V and J genes are TRBV28 and TRBJ2-7; the D gene is possibly TRBD1 (6 bases). The CDR3 is 14 amino acids. Germline CDR1 reads MDHEN; CDR2 reads SYDVKM. Trimming took off 10 bases at V and 0 bases at J, with 16 bases between the two ends. Here the CDR3 DNA reads TGTGCCACCACAGGGTCTCTCCTCTCCTACGAGCAGTACTTC. It yields the protein CATTGSLLSYEQYF.

This chain joins TRBV9 and TRBJ2-1, with TRBD1 matching 9 bases. The V gene end was trimmed by 4 bases and the J gene end by 0 bases; junction bases not matched to a gene: 5. The CDR3 is made up of 16 amino acids. CDR1 and CDR2 from the germline V gene are SGDLS and YYNGEE. The CDR3 coding sequence is TGTGCCAGCAGCTCACAGGGGGCTAGCTCCTACAATGAGCAGTTCTTC. The encoded protein is CASSSQGASSYNEQFF. Using reference TRBV9 and TRBJ2-1 for the parts outside the CDR3, the full variable domain is DSGVTQTPKHLITATGQRVTLRCSPRSGDLSVYWYQQSLDQGLQFLIQYYNGEERAKGNILERFSAQQFPDLHSELNLSSLELGDSALYFCASSSQGASSYNEQFFGPGTRLTVL.

This clone has only one observation. The chain couples TRBV28 to TRBJ2-3; D perhaps matches TRBD2 (5 bases). Germline loops: CDR1 MDHEN, CDR2 SYDVKM. V was clipped by 6 bases and J by 2 bases, with 18 bases between them. This CDR3 region has 16 residues. The DNA for the CDR3 is TGTGCCAGCAGCTTACCTTCTAGCCGCTACACAGATACGCAGTATTTT. Its protein product is CASSLPSSRYTDTQYF.

This chain joins TRBV28 and TRBJ1-5; the match to TRBD1 covers 7 bases. Germline lookup yields CDR1 MDHEN and CDR2 SYDVKM. Losses at the gene ends were 6 bases for V and 5 bases for J; bases not matched to a gene: 13. The CDR3 sequence is 16 residues long. In DNA, the CDR3 is TGTGCCAGCAGGGATCCGGGACAGCTAGGGGATCAGCCCCAGCATTTT. The encoded protein is CASRDPGQLGDQPQHF.

The rearrangement uses TRBV4-1 and TRBJ2-7, with TRBD2 matching over 9 bases. Germline V lookup: CDR1 MGHRA, CDR2 YSYEKL. The CDR3 sequence is 13 residues long. Germline trimming cut 8 bases from V and 2 bases from J; bases unmatched to any gene: 4. The CDR3 nucleotides are TGCGCCAGCGGGCGGGAGGGAACCTACGAGCAGTACTTC. Its translation is CASGREGTYEQYF.

On this clone itself: The sample carries other DNA sequences with the same CDR3. This rearrangement joins TRBV28 to TRBJ2-6; perhaps TRBD1 as D (5 bases). In germline, CDR1 is MDHEN, CDR2 SYDVKM. The CDR3 totals 14 residues. The ends were cut back, 6 bases at V and 0 bases at J, with 6 bases in the middle. CDR3 residues: CASSTGSGANVLTF. CDR3 coding DNA: TGTGCCAGCAGCACAGGCTCTGGGGCCAACGTCCTGACTTTC.

This rearrangement joins TRBV5-4 to TRBJ2-7; D is perhaps TRBD2 (5 bases). The V and J ends lost 4 bases and 4 bases respectively, with 9 bases between them. The CDR3 runs 12 residues. In germline, CDR1 is SGHNT, CDR2 YYREEE (reference sequence). Written as DNA, the CDR3 is TGTGCCAGCAGCCAACTAGGGTACGAGCAGTACTTC. Its protein product is CASSQLGYEQYF.

As to this clone: This specimen includes other DNA sequences encoding the same CDR3. V and J are TRBV4-1 and TRBJ1-5; D unclear. From germline, CDR1 is MGHRA and CDR2 YSYEKL. CDR3 size: 16 residues. V lost 0 bases to trimming and J lost 2 bases, with 11 bases between them. CDR3 amino acids: CASSQDRGFGNQPQHF. The CDR3 region has the DNA TGCGCCAGCAGCCAAGATCGGGGTTTTGGCAATCAGCCCCAGCATTTT.

This clone was seen once. This chain connects TRBV20-1 to TRBJ2-7; tentative D call: TRBD2 (5 bases). The CDR3 consists of 11 residues. Germline values: CDR1 DFQATT, CDR2 SNEGSKA (reference sequence). Trimming stripped 7 bases from V and 3 bases from J, with 10 bases between. The CDR3 is CSELRGYEQYF. CDR3 in DNA: TGCAGTGAGCTCCGGGGCTACGAGCAGTACTTC.

The rearrangement links TRBV19 to TRBJ2-1; D perhaps matches TRBD1 (6 bases). The CDR3 consists of 14 residues. Trimming took 7 bases from V and 6 from J, leaving 16 bases between them. Germline CDR1 reads LNHDA; CDR2 reads SQIVND (reference sequence). CDR3 residues: CASNKGVGSNEQFF. The CDR3 DNA follows: TGTGCCAGTAATAAGGGGGTGGGATCCAATGAGCAGTTCTTC.

V is TRBV27 and J is TRBJ2-3; 10 bases are a match to TRBD2. J gave up 3 bases and V 5 bases, and 8 bases lay outside the gene matches. The CDR3 covers 16 residues. Germline CDR1 is MNHEY and CDR2 is SMNVEV (reference sequence). The CDR3 spells CASSISSGRGTDTQYF. The CDR3, as DNA: TGTGCCAGCAGTATTTCTAGCGGGAGAGGGACAGATACGCAGTATTTT.

CDR3 sequence: CASSLKQGDLPLHF. CDR3 nucleotide sequence: TGTGCCAGCAGTCTCAAACAGGGTGATCTACCCCTCCACTTT. The chain joins TRBV6-5 to TRBJ1-6, with a possible D match to TRBD1 (6 bases). Germline V CDR1 and CDR2: MNHEY, SVGAGI. The CDR3 is 14 residues long. V was cut by 5 bases and J by 12 bases, with 17 bases left in between.

The chain employs TRBV6-1 and TRBJ2-7, with D possibly TRBD1 on 6 matching bases. V lost 3 bases to trimming and J lost 6 bases, with 15 bases between them. Germline V CDR1 and CDR2: MNHNS, SASEGT. The CDR3 spans 14 residues. CDR3 residues: CASSDRGKRVEQYF. The CDR3, as DNA: TGTGCCAGCAGTGACAGGGGAAAAAGGGTCGAGCAGTACTTC.

The CDR3 region has the DNA TGCAGCGTTGGTCATATGGAGTCTGGAGGGGAGCTGTTTTTT. It yields the protein CSVGHMESGGELFF. This chain uses TRBV29-1 with TRBJ2-2; D gene uncertain. Trimming left V 4 bases short and J 8 bases short, with 17 bases between. CDR3 length: 14 residues. Germline assignment: CDR1 SQVTM and CDR2 ANQGSEA.

This clone came up once. The gene calls are TRBV9 and TRBJ2-3, with TRBD2 identical over 10 bases. CDR1 is SGDLS and CDR2 is YYNGEE in the germline V gene. J lost 1 base, V lost 5 bases, and 4 bases had no gene match. The CDR3 length is 15 residues. Here the CDR3 reads CASSPGLAGTDTQYF. CDR3 DNA: TGTGCCAGCAGTCCCGGACTAGCGGGCACAGATACGCAGTATTTT.

This chain joins TRBV30 and TRBJ1-6, with D possibly matching TRBD1 (6 bases). V lost 1 base, J lost 7 bases, and 8 bases lay in between. The CDR3 extends over 13 amino acids. Germline values: CDR1 GTSNPN, CDR2 SVGIG (reference sequence). CDR3 in amino acids: CAWSDRENSPLHF. Written as DNA, the CDR3 is TGTGCCTGGAGTGACAGGGAAAATTCACCCCTCCACTTT.

The chain employs TRBV25-1 and TRBJ1-5; 9 bases agree with TRBD1. Germline V gene sequence: CDR1 MGHDK, CDR2 SYGVNS. The CDR3 totals 16 residues. The V and J ends lost 6 bases and 0 bases, in that order; junction bases with no gene match: 6. CDR3 DNA: TGTGCCAGCAGCGAAGGACAGGGGCATAGCAATCAGCCCCAGCATTTT. It codes for CASSEGQGHSNQPQHF.

This clone was recorded once. This CDR3 is CASSPFSPGQLPTNEKLFF. The CDR3 region has the DNA TGCGCCAGCAGCCCCTTTTCTCCGGGACAGCTACCAACTAATGAAAAACTGTTTTTT. The genes are TRBV5-1 and TRBJ1-4; 7 bases are a match to TRBD1. The germline gives CDR1 SGHRS, CDR2 YFSETQ. J gave up 0 bases and V 4 bases, and 15 bases lay outside the gene matches. The CDR3 loop spans 19 amino acids.

The chain recombines TRBV5-1 with TRBJ2-1; TRBD2 agrees at 9 bases. Trimming cost V 4 bases and J 6 bases; bases outside gene matches: 5. The CDR3 has 14 amino acids. CDR1 and CDR2 (germline): SGHRS, YFSETQ. This chain's CDR3 is CASSPTSGTNEQFF. DNA of the CDR3: TGCGCCAGCAGCCCGACTAGCGGTACCAATGAGCAGTTCTTC.

This clone was counted a single time. V gene TRBV19 combines with J gene TRBJ2-7; 9 positions agree with TRBD1. J lost 4 bases, V lost 6 bases, and 13 bases had no gene match. The germline gives CDR1 LNHDA, CDR2 SQIVND (reference sequence). The CDR3 has 16 amino acids. The CDR3 sequence is CASRPRGTGPIYEQYF. The CDR3 DNA follows: TGTGCCAGTAGACCCCGAGGGACAGGGCCGATTTACGAGCAGTACTTC.

This rearrangement joins TRBV10-1 to TRBJ2-4; D possibly corresponds to TRBD2 (5 bases). There are 16 residues in the CDR3. Germline V gene data show CDR1 as WNHNN and CDR2 as SYGVQD (reference sequence). V dropped 3 bases and J dropped 0 bases, with 12 bases sitting between them. CDR3: CASSDVAGLAKNIQYF. In DNA, the CDR3 is TGCGCCAGCAGTGATGTTGCGGGTCTAGCCAAAAACATTCAGTACTTC.

The genes are TRBV9 and TRBJ2-5; the match to TRBD2 covers 7 bases. CDR1 is SGDLS, CDR2 YYNGEE, per germline. This CDR3 is built from 16 residues. V shed 4 bases and J 1 base; nucleotides not matched to a gene: 10. For the CDR3, the DNA is TGTGCCAGCAGCCCCAGGGCTAGCGGAACCCAAGAGACCCAGTACTTC. It translates to CASSPRASGTQETQYF.

The CDR3 bases are TGCACCAGCAGCCAAGATCACGCGGGGGGCAATGAGCAGTTCTTC. Translating gives CTSSQDHAGGNEQFF. The chain joins TRBV1 to TRBJ2-1; the table's TRBD2 call for D was not verified on the DNA. TRBV1 is flagged as a pseudogene. This CDR3 region has 15 residues.

The sample holds a few counts of this clone. The J gene is TRBJ2-1, the V gene TRBV27; D possibly corresponds to TRBD2 (5 bases). Germline V CDR1 and CDR2: MNHEY, SMNVEV (reference sequence). V shed 3 bases and J shed 5 bases, with 17 bases lying between them. This CDR3 region has 16 residues. The CDR3 sequence: CASSFGLASPNNEQFF. The CDR3 region has the DNA TGTGCCAGCAGTTTTGGTCTAGCCTCTCCAAACAATGAGCAGTTCTTC.

This clone came up a few times. Written as DNA, the CDR3 is TGCAGCGTTGAGGACATTAATGAAAAACTGTTTTTT. Translated: CSVEDINEKLFF. The chain is built from TRBV29-1 and TRBJ1-4, with D possibly being TRBD1 (5 bases). V shed 3 bases and J shed 4 bases, with 6 bases lying between them. The CDR3 contains 12 residues. Germline CDR1 is SQVTM and CDR2 is ANQGSEA. Full variable domain (missing parts from reference TRBV29-1 and TRBJ1-4): SAVISQKPSRDICQRGTSLTIQCQVDSQVTMMFWYRQQPGQSLTLIATANQGSEATYESGFVIDKFPISRPNLTFSTLTVSNMSPEDSSIYLCSVEDINEKLFFGSGTQLSVL.

This chain links TRBV15 with TRBJ2-7; possible D gene TRBD2, 6 bases. Trimming took off 5 bases at V and 4 bases at J, with 21 bases between the two ends. Germline V gene sequence: CDR1 LNHNV, CDR2 YYDKDF (reference sequence). This CDR3 contains 16 residues. The CDR3 DNA reads TGTGCCACCAGCGCGATGCTAGCCCCGACTAGGTACGAGCAGTACTTC. Its protein product is CATSAMLAPTRYEQYF.